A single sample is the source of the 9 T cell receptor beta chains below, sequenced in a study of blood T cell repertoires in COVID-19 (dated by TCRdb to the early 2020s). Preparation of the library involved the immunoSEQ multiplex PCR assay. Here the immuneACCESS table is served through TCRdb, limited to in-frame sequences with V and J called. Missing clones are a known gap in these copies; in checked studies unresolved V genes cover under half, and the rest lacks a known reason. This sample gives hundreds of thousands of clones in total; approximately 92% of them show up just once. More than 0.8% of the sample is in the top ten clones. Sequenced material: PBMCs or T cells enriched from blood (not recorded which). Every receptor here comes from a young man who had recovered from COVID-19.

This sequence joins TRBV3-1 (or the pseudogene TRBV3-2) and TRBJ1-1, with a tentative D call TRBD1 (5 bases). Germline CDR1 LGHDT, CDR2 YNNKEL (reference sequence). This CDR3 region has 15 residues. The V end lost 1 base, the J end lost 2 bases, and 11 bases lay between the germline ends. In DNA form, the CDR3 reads TGTGCCAGCAGCCAAGGGGCGACAGTTAACACTGAAGCTTTCTTT. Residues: CASSQGATVNTEAFF.

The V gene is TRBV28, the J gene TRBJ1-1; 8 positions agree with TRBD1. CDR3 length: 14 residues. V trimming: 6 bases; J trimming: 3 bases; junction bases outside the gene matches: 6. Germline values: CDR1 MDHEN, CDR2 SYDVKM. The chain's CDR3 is CASRYRGTYTEAFF. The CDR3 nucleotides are TGTGCCAGCAGATACAGGGGGACATACACTGAAGCTTTCTTT. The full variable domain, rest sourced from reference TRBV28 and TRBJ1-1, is DVKVTQSSRYLVKRTGEKVFLECVQDMDHENMFWYRQDPGLGLRLIYFSYDVKMKEKGDIPEGYSVSREKKERFSLILESASTNQTSMYLCASRYRGTYTEAFFGQGTRLTVV.

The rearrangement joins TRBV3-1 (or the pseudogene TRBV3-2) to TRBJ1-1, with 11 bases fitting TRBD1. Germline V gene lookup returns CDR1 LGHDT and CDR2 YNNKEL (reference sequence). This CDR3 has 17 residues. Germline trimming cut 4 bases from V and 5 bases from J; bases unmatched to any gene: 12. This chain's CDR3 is CASSPIGQGARMTEAFF. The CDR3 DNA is TGTGCCAGCAGCCCCATCGGACAGGGGGCGCGGATGACTGAAGCTTTCTTT.

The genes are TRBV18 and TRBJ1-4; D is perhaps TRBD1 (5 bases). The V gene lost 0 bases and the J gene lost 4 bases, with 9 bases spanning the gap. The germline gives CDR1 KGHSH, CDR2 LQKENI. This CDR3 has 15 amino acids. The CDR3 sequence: CASSPPDRVNEKLFF. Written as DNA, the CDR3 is TGTGCCAGCTCACCACCCGACAGAGTTAATGAAAAACTGTTTTTT.

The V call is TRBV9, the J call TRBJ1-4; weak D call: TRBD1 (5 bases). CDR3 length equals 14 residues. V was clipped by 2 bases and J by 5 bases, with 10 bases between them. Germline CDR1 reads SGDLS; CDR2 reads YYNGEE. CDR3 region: CASSVRQGNEKLFF. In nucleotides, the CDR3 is TGTGCCAGCAGCGTGCGGCAGGGCAATGAAAAACTGTTTTTT. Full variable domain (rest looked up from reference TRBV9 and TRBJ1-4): DSGVTQTPKHLITATGQRVTLRCSPRSGDLSVYWYQQSLDQGLQFLIQYYNGEERAKGNILERFSAQQFPDLHSELNLSSLELGDSALYFCASSVRQGNEKLFFGSGTQLSVL.

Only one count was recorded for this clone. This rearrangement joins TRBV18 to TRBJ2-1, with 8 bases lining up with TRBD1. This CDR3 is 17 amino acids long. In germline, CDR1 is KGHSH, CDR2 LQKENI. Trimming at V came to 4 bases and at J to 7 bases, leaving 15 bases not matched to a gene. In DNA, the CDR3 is TGTGCCAGCTCACGATTTGCACAGGGGGGAGAAGGGAATGAGCAGTTCTTC. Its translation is CASSRFAQGGEGNEQFF. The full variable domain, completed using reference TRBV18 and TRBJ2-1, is NAGVMQNPRHLVRRRGQEARLRCSPMKGHSHVYWYRQLPEEGLKFMVYLQKENIIDESGMPKERFSAEFPKEGPSILRIQQVVRGDSAAYFCASSRFAQGGEGNEQFFGPGTRLTVL.

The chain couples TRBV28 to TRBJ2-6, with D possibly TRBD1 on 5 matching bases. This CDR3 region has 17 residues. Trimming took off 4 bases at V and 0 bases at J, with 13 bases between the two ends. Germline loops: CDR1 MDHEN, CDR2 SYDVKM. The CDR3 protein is CASSSQGLRSGANVLTF. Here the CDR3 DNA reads TGTGCCAGCAGTTCGCAGGGCCTGCGCTCTGGGGCCAACGTCCTGACTTTC.

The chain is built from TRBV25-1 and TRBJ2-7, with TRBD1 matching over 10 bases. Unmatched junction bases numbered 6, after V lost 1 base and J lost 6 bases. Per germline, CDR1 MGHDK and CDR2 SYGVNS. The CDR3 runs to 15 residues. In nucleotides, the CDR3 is TGTGCCAGCAGTGAATTAGGGGACAGGGGTTCCGAGCAGTACTTC. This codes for CASSELGDRGSEQYF.

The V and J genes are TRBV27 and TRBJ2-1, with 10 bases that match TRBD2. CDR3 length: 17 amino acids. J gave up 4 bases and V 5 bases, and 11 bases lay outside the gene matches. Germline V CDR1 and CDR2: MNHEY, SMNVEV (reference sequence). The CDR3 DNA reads TGTGCCAGCAGTACTACTAGCGGGGCCAGTAATTACAATGAGCAGTTCTTC. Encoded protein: CASSTTSGASNYNEQFF.